This section outlines one TCR beta chain sequence together with its context. Its antigen is not identified. This sample is part of a study of T-cell memory formation after mild COVID-19. Study-wide results and limits: Pre-infection memory contained some responding clones, which suggested that cross-reactive memory had joined.

TCR alpha and TCR beta cDNA libraries carrying sample barcodes and UMIs were produced by 5'RACE using constant-segment primers. TCRdb fed the 5' RACE reads into MiXCR, producing one record per CDR3 protein. The data show about 140,000 distinct CDR3 sequences, with about 6.1% seen just once and approximately 2.2% held by the top ten. This clonotype was sampled from an adult woman who had mild COVID-19 (a few samples of this study predate the infection). Cell type and time point are not known. The sample taken for sequencing was PBMCs or a T cell subset sorted from them (not recorded which).

CDR3 amino acids: CAISESQLHDTEAFF. Written as DNA, the CDR3 is TGTGCCATCAGTGAGTCGCAACTTCATGACACTGAAGCTTTCTTT. The J gene is TRBJ1-1, the V gene TRBV10-3, with D hard to call. V gave up 0 bases and J gave up 3 bases, with 11 bases separating them. Germline-derived CDR1 and CDR2 are ENHRY and SYGVKD. This CDR3 has 15 residues.